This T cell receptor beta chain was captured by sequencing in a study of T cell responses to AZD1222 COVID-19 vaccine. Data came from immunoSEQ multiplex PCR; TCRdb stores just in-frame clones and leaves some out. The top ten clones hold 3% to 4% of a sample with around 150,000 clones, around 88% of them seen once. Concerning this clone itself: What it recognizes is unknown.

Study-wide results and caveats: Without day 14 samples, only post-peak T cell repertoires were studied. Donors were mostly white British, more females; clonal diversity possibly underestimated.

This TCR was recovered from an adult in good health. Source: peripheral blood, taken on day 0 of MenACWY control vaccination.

CDR3 sequence reads: CASSGGGRGDTIYF. CDR3 coding DNA: TGCGCCAGCAGCGGAGGGGGCAGAGGAGACACCATATATTTT. The genes are TRBV5-1 and TRBJ1-3; 7 bases match TRBD1. V dropped 4 bases and J dropped 8; count of bases not matched to a gene: 9. Germline V gene lookup returns CDR1 SGHRS and CDR2 YFSETQ. This CDR3 contains 14 residues.